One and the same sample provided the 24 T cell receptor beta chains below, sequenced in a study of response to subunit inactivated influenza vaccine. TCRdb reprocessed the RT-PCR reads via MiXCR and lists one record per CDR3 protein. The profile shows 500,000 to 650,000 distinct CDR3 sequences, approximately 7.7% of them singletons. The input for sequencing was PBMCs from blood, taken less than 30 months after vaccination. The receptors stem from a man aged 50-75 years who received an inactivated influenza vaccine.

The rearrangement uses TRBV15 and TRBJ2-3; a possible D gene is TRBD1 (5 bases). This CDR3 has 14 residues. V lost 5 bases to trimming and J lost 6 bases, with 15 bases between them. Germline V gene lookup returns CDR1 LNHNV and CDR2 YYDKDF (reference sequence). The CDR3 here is CATSGLGRPDTQYF. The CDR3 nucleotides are TGTGCCACCAGCGGGTTGGGGCGACCGGATACGCAGTATTTT.

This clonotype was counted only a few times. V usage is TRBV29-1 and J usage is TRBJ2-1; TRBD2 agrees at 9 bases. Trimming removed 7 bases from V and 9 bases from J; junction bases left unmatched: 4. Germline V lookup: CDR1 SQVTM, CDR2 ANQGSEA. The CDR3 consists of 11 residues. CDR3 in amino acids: CSAGLASEQFF. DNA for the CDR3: TGCAGCGCAGGACTAGCGTCTGAGCAGTTCTTC.

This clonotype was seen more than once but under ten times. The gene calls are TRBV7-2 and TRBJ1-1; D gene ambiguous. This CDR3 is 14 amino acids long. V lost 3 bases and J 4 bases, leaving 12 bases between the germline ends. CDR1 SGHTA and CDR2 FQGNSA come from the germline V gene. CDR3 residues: CASSLWRKPTEAFF. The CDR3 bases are TGTGCCAGCAGCTTGTGGAGAAAGCCCACTGAAGCTTTCTTT. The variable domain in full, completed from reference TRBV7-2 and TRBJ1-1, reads GAGVSQSPSNKVTEKGKDVELRCDPISGHTALYWYRQSLGQGLEFLIYFQGNSAPDKSGLPSDRFSAERTGGSVSTLTIQRTQQEDSAVYLCASSLWRKPTEAFFGQGTRLTVV.

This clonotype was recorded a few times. CDR3 bases: TGTGCCAGCAGCCATCAGATCTATGGCTACACCTTC. It translates to CASSHQIYGYTF. The rearrangement joins TRBV11-2 to TRBJ1-2; D ambiguous. V lost 5 bases to trimming and J lost 4 bases, with 8 bases between them. CDR3 size: 12 residues. The germline gives CDR1 SGHAT, CDR2 FQNNGV.

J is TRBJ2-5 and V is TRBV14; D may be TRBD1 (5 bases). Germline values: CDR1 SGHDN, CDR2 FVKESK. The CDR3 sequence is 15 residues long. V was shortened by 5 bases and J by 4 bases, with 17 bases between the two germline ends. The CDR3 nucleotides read TGTGCCAGCAGCGCCCGACCGCAGGGTCGAGAGACCCAGTACTTC. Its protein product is CASSARPQGRETQYF.

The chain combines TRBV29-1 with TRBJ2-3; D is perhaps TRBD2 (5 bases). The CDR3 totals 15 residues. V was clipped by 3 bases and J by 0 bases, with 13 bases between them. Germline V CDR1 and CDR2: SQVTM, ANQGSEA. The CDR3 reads CSVEKRAFSTDTQYF. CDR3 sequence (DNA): TGCAGCGTTGAGAAGAGGGCTTTTAGCACAGATACGCAGTATTTT.

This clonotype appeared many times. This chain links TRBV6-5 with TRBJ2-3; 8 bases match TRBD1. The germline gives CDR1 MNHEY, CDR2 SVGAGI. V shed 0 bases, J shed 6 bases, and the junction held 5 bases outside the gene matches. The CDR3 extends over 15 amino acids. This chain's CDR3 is CASSYSTGVGDTQYF. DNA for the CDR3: TGTGCCAGCAGTTACTCGACAGGGGTTGGTGATACGCAGTATTTT.

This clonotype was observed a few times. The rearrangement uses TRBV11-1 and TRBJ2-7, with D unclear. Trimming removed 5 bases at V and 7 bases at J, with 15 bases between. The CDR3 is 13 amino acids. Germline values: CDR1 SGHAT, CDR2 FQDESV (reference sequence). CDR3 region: CASSTTLDGEQYF. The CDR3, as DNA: TGTGCCAGCAGCACCACCCTGGACGGTGAGCAGTACTTC.

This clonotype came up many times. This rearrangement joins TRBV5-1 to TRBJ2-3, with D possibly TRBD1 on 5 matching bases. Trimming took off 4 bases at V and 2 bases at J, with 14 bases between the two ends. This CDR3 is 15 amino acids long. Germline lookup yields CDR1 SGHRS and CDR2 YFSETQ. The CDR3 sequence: CASSPIGHYTDTQYF. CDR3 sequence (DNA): TGCGCCAGCAGCCCCATTGGACACTACACAGATACGCAGTATTTT.

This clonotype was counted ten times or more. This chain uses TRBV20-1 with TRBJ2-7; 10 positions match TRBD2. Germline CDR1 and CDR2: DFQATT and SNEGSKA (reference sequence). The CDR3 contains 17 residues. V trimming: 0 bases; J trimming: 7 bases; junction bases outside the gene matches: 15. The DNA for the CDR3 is TGCAGTGCTAGAGATCAAGGAAGAGCGGGAGGGCTAGGGGAGCAGTACTTC. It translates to CSARDQGRAGGLGEQYF.

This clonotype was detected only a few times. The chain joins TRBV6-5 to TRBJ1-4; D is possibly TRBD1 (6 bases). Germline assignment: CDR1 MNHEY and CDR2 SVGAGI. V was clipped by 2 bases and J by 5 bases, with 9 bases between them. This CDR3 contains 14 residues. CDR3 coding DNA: TGTGCCAGCAGTTACGGGACAAGAAATGAAAAACTGTTTTTT. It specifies CASSYGTRNEKLFF.

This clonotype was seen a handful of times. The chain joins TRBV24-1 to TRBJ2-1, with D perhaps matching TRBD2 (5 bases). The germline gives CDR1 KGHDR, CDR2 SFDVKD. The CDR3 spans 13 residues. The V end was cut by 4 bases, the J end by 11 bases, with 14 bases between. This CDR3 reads CATSEPSSQQQFF. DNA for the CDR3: TGTGCCACCAGTGAGCCATCTAGCCAACAGCAGTTCTTC.

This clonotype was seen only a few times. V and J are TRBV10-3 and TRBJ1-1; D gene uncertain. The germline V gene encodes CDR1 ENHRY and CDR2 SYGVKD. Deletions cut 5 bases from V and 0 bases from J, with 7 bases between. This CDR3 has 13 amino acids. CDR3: CAISSALNTEAFF. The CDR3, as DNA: TGTGCCATCAGTTCGGCGCTGAACACTGAAGCTTTCTTT.

The CDR3 reads CASSQTGRSTEAFF. CDR3 bases: TGTGCCAGCAGCCAAACGGGGAGAAGCACTGAAGCTTTCTTT. This chain connects TRBV3-1 to TRBJ1-1, with D hard to call. The CDR3 loop spans 14 amino acids. Germline CDR1 reads LGHDT; CDR2 reads YNNKEL (reference sequence). V lost 2 bases, J lost 4 bases, and 11 bases lay in between.

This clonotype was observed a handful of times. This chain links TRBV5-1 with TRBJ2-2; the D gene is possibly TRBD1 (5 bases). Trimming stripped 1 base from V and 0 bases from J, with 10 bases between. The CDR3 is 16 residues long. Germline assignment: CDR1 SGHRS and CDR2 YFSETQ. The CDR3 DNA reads TGCGCCAGCAGCTTGCAGGGTGGCGCGAACACCGGGGAGCTGTTTTTT. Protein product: CASSLQGGANTGELFF.

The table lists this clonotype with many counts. In nucleotides, the CDR3 is TGCAGCGTTGACTCGCAGGCCTTACTAAATGAGCAGTTCTTC. Translating gives CSVDSQALLNEQFF. The V call is TRBV29-1, the J call TRBJ2-1; D is unresolved. This CDR3 has 14 residues. Germline V gene data show CDR1 as SQVTM and CDR2 as ANQGSEA. The ends were cut back, 3 bases at V and 7 bases at J, with 16 bases in the middle.

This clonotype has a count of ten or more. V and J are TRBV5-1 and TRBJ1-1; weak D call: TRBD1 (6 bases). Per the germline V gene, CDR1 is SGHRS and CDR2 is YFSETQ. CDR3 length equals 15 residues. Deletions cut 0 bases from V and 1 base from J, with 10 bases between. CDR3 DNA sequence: TGCGCCAGCAGCTTGGCGGGGACAAAGAACACTGAAGCTTTCTTT. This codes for CASSLAGTKNTEAFF.

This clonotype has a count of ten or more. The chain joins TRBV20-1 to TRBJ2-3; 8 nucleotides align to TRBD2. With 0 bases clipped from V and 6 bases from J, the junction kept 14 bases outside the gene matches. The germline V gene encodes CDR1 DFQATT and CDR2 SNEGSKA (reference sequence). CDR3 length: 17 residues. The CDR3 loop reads CSARDQTSGGERDTQYF. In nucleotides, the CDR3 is TGCAGTGCTAGAGACCAAACTAGCGGAGGCGAGCGGGATACGCAGTATTTT.

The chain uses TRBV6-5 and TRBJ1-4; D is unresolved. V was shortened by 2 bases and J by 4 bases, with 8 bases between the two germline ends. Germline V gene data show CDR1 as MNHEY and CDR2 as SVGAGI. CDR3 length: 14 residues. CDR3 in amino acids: CASSYTVDNEKLFF. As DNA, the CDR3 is TGTGCCAGCAGTTACACGGTAGATAATGAAAAACTGTTTTTT.

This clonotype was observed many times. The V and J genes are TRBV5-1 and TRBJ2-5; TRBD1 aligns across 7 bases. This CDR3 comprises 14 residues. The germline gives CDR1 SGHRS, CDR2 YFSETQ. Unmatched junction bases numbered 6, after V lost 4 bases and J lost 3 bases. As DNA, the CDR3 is TGCGCCAGCAGCCGTGGACAGGAAAAAGAGACCCAGTACTTC. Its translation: CASSRGQEKETQYF.

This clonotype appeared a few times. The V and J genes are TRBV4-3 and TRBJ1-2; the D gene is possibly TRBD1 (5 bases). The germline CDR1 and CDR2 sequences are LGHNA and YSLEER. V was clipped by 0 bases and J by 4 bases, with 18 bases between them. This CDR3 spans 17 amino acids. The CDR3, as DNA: TGCGCCAGCAGCCAAGATGGGTCCTCAGGGAGGAGCTATGGCTACACCTTC. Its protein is CASSQDGSSGRSYGYTF.

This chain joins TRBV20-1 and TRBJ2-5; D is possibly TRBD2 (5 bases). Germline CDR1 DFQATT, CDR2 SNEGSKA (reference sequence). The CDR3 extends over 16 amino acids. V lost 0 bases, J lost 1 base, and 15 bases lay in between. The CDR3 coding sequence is TGCAGTGCTAGAGATTGGGGAGCAGGATCCCAAGAGACCCAGTACTTC. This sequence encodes CSARDWGAGSQETQYF.

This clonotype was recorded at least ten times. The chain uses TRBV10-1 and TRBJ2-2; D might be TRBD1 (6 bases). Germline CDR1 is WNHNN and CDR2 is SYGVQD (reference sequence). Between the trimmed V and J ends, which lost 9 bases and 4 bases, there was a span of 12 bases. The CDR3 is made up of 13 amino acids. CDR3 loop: CASRQDATGELFF. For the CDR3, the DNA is TGCGCCAGTCGACAGGATGCCACCGGGGAGCTGTTTTTT.

CDR3 bases: TGTGCCACCAGCAGAGATCCGACTTTGGAGCAGTTCTTC. It encodes CATSRDPTLEQFF. The rearrangement links TRBV15 to TRBJ2-1, with D unclear. The CDR3 has 13 residues. CDR1 LNHNV and CDR2 YYDKDF come from the germline V gene (reference sequence). Deletions cut 0 bases from V and 10 bases from J, with 10 bases between.